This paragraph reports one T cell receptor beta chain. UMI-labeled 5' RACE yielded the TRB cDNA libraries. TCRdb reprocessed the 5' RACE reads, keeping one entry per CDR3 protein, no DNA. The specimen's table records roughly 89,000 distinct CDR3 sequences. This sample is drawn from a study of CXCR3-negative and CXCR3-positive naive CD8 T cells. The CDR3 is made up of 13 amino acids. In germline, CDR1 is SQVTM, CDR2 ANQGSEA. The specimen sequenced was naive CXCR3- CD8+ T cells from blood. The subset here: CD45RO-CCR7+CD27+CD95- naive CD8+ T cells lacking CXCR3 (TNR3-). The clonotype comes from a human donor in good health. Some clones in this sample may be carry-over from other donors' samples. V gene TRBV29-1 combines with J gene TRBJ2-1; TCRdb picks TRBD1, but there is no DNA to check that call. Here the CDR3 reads CSVKGTTYNEQFF.